This T cell receptor (beta chain) stems from a study of CD8+ T cells in alopecia areata. As for the study in general: Treated individuals took tofacitinib by mouth, 5 to 10 mg twice daily.

In its sample, this clone was seen once. The antigen is undetermined. Study results and limitations: Researchers reported that TCR sharing among patients proved less clear than in mice, possibly HLA-linked. While tofacitinib was given, many expanded lesional clones persisted in scalp and blood.

Treatment meaning: oral pan-JAK inhibitor, 5-10 mg twice daily. This CDR3 spans 14 amino acids. Germline V gives CDR1 MNHEY, CDR2 SMNVEV (reference sequence). V was trimmed by 4 bases and J by 6 bases, leaving 13 bases between them. After isolation, RNA underwent reverse transcription to generate cDNA as the sequencing template. TCRdb's table, derived via immunoSEQ multiplex PCR, lists solely in-frame clones and lacks some. The sample includes some 110,000 clones, 58% seen only once; the top ten take nearly 30%. The sample in question was CD8+ T cells sorted from blood, obtained at week 4, from a patient treated with tofacitinib. The gene calls are TRBV27 and TRBJ1-5; TRBD1 might be the D (5 bases). This clonotype was obtained from a human donor with alopecia areata. As DNA, the CDR3 is TGTGCCAGCAGTTCCCCACAGCAGGGTCAGCCCCAGCATTTT. Its protein product is CASSSPQQGQPQHF.